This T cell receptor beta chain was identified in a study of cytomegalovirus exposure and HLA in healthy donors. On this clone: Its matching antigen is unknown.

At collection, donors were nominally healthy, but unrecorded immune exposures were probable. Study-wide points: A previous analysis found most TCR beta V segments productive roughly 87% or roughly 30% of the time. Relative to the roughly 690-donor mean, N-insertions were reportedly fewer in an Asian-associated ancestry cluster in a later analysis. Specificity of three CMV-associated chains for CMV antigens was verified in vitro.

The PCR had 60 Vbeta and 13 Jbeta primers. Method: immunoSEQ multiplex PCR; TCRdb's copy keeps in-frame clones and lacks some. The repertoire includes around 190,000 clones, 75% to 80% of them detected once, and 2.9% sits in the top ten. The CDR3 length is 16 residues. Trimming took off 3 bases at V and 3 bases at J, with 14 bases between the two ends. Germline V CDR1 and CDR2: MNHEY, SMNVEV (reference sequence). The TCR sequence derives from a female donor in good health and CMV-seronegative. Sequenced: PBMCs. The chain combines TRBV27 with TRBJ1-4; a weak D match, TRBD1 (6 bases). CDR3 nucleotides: TGTGCCAGCAGTTTCCGACAGGCCGAAGCTAATGAAAAACTGTTTTTT. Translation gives CASSFRQAEANEKLFF. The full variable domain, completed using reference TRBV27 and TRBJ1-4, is EAQVTQNPRYLITVTGKKLTVTCSQNMNHEYMSWYRQDPGLGLRQIYYSMNVEVTDKGDVPEGYKVSRKEKRNFPLILESPSPNQTSLYFCASSFRQAEANEKLFFGSGTQLSVL.